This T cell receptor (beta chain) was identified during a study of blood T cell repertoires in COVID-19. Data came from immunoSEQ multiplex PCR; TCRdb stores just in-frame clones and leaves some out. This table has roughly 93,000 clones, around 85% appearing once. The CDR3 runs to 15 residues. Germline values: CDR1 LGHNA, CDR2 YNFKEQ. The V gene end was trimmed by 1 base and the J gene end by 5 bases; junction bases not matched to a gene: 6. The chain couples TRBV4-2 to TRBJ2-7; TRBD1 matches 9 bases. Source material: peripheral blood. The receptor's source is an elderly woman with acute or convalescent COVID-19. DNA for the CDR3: TGTGCCAGCAGCCAAGGGGACAGGGATAGGAACGAGCAGTACTTC. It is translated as CASSQGDRDRNEQYF.